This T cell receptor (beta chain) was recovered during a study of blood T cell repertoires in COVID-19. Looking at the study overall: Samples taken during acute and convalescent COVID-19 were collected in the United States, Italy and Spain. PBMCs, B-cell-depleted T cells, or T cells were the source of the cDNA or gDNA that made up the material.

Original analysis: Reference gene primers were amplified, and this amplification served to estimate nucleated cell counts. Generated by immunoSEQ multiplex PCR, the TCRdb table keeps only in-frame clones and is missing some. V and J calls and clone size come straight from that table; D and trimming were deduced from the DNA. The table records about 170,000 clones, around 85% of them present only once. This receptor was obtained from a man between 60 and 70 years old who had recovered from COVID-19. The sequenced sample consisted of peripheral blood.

The CDR3 nucleotides are TGTGCCAGCCAAGGACAGGGGACTTCGAACACCGGGGAGCTGTTTTTT. Translating it yields CASQGQGTSNTGELFF. The chain links TRBV2 to TRBJ2-2, with 9 bases fitting TRBD1. J gave up 0 bases and V 8 bases, and 7 bases lay outside the gene matches. Germline V gene data show CDR1 as SNHLY and CDR2 as FYNNEI. The CDR3 consists of 16 residues.